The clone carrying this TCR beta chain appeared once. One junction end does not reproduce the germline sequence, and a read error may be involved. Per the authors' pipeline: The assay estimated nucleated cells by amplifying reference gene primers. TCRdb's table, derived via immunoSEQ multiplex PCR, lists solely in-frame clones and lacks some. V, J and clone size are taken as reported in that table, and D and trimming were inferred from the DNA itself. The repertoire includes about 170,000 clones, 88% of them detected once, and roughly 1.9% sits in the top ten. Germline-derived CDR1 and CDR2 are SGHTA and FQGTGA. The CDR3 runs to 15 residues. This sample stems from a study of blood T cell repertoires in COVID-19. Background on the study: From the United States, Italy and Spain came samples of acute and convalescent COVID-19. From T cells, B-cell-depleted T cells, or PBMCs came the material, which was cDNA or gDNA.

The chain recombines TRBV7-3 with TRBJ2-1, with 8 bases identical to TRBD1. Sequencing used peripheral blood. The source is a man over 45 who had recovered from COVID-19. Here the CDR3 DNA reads TGTGCCAGTAGCTTAGGACAGGGCTCCTACAATGAGCAGTTCTTC. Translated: CASSLGQGSYNEQFF.